Listed here are 29 T cell receptor beta chains from one sample, sequenced in a study of Graves' ophthalmopathy and Graves' hyperthyroidism. Beta-chain TCR CDR3 regions were amplified from RNA transcripts. Following a first-round RT-PCR that used HTBI primers, a second-round multiplex PCR was carried out. TCRdb re-called the multiplex PCR reads with MiXCR, one entry per CDR3 protein. The repertoire has over a million distinct CDR3 sequences, roughly two fifths of them found once; the top ten carry over 8.5%. The specimen was peripheral blood or thyroid tissue (not recorded which). All receptors come from an adult man with Graves' hyperthyroidism.

The chain carries TRBV6-6 and TRBJ1-3; a weak D match, TRBD1 (5 bases). Deletions cut 2 bases from V and 0 bases from J, with 11 bases between. The CDR3 spans 16 residues. Germline assignment: CDR1 MNHNY and CDR2 SVGAGI (reference sequence). This CDR3 reads CASSYGQGFSGNTIYF. CDR3 in DNA: TGTGCCAGCAGTTACGGTCAGGGCTTCTCTGGAAACACCATATATTTT.

The gene calls are TRBV15 and TRBJ1-4; TRBD1 aligns across 7 bases. Germline-derived CDR1 and CDR2 are LNHNV and YYDKDF (reference sequence). With V trimmed by 7 bases and J by 8 bases, 13 bases remained unmatched. The CDR3 contains 15 residues. CDR3 bases: TGTGCCACCACGCACATGGGACAGACCCGAGAAAAACTGTTTTTT. This encodes CATTHMGQTREKLFF.

Concerning this clonotype: One base away lies a much larger clone, so this may be a sequencing read error. The chain links TRBV7-2 to TRBJ1-2; the D gene is possibly TRBD1 (6 bases). Germline lookup yields CDR1 SGHTA and CDR2 FQGNSA. The CDR3 loop spans 15 amino acids. Here the CDR3 reads CAISSGARVNYGYTF. DNA for the CDR3: TGTGCCATCAGCTCGGGGGCGCGGGTTAACTATGGCTACACCTTC.

This clonotype was found a few times. V is TRBV5-4 and J is TRBJ2-7; 9 bases map to TRBD1. The J segment lost 6 bases and the V segment lost 3 bases, leaving 10 bases of the junction unmatched. The CDR3 is 15 residues long. Germline V gene data show CDR1 as SGHNT and CDR2 as YYREEE (reference sequence). The CDR3, as DNA: TGTGCCAGCAGCTCCGGACAGGGGCTAGGGCGCGAGCAGTACTTC. As protein: CASSSGQGLGREQYF.

The chain recombines TRBV9 with TRBJ2-7; TRBD1 matches at 9 bases. With V trimmed by 1 base and J by 5 bases, 4 bases remained unmatched. Germline values: CDR1 SGDLS, CDR2 YYNGEE. This CDR3 has 14 amino acids. The CDR3 reads CASSVRTGDHEQYF. In nucleotides, the CDR3 is TGTGCCAGCAGCGTAAGGACAGGGGACCACGAGCAGTACTTC.

With regard to this clonotype: A much bigger clone sits one base away, suggesting this may be a read error. It is unclear where the CDR3 begins or ends on the DNA, so no DNA is shown, and the CDR3 is as TCRdb lists it. The rearrangement joins TRBV5-1 to TRBJ2-5; the table's D call, TRBD2, was not checked against the DNA. Looked up from germline, CDR1 is SGHRS and CDR2 is YFSETQ. The CDR3 length equals 15 residues, ends included. Here the CDR3 reads CASSFGSGNQETQCF.

The rearrangement uses TRBV29-1 and TRBJ2-7, with TRBD2 identical over 10 bases. The germline gives CDR1 SQVTM, CDR2 ANQGSEA. V lost 0 bases and J lost 2; bases outside the gene matches: 4. The CDR3 sequence is 15 residues long. Here the CDR3 DNA reads TGCAGCGTTGAAGAGCTAACTAGCGGGGCCTACGAGCAGTACTTC. This encodes CSVEELTSGAYEQYF.

This clonotype was recorded at least ten times. The chain links TRBV19 to TRBJ1-2; TRBD1 aligns across 8 bases. The CDR3 has 12 amino acids. Germline V gene lookup returns CDR1 LNHDA and CDR2 SQIVND (reference sequence). Losses at the gene ends were 6 bases for V and 6 bases for J; bases not matched to a gene: 3. The CDR3 spells CASRPGGDGYTF. The CDR3 nucleotides read TGTGCCAGTAGACCAGGGGGCGATGGCTACACCTTC.

The chain combines TRBV9 with TRBJ2-7, with 12 bases fitting TRBD1. The V gene end was trimmed by 3 bases and the J gene end by 6 bases; junction bases not matched to a gene: 4. This CDR3 region has 14 residues. The germline V gene has CDR1 SGDLS and CDR2 YYNGEE. CDR3 amino acids: CASSGGGQGAEQYF. The DNA for the CDR3 is TGTGCCAGCAGCGGGGGGGGACAGGGGGCCGAGCAGTACTTC.

This clonotype was found a few times. The rearrangement links TRBV3-1 to TRBJ2-2; unclear D gene. The CDR3 extends over 14 amino acids. Trimming pared 3 bases from V and 9 bases from J, leaving 14 bases between. The germline CDR1 and CDR2 sequences are LGHDT and YNNKEL (reference sequence). This chain's CDR3 is CASSHRGSYRELFF. CDR3 sequence (DNA): TGTGCCAGCAGCCATCGAGGTTCCTACAGGGAGCTGTTTTTT.

A note on this clonotype: This sequence may be a read error, since a much larger clone differs from it by one base. The chain joins TRBV14 to TRBJ1-1; tentatively, D is TRBD1 (5 bases). The germline V gene has CDR1 SGHDN and CDR2 FVKESK. This CDR3 has 14 amino acids. V was clipped by 3 bases and J by 4 bases, with 12 bases between them. The chain's CDR3 is CASSHWAGSTEAFF. In DNA, the CDR3 is TGTGCCAGCAGCCATTGGGCAGGGAGCACTGAAGCTTTCTTT.

The J gene is TRBJ1-1, the V gene TRBV4-1; D gene uncertain. With 1 base removed from V and 1 base from J, the gap between germline ends came to 7 bases. The CDR3 covers 14 residues. Germline V CDR1 and CDR2: MGHRA, YSYEKL. DNA of the CDR3: TGCGCCAGCAGCCAAGGGGCAGGGAACACTGAAGCTTTCTTT. Its translation is CASSQGAGNTEAFF.

Remarks on this clonotype: A clone one base away is much larger, so this may be a read error. The rearrangement uses TRBV7-9 and TRBJ1-4, with a possible D match to TRBD1 (5 bases). The germline CDR1 and CDR2 sequences are SEHNR and FQNEAQ (reference sequence). The CDR3 has 15 residues. Trimming left V 1 base short and J 8 bases short, with 14 bases between. The CDR3 DNA is TGTGCCAGCAGCTTAGACGGGGGGAGTCGGGAAAAACTGTTTTTT. The encoded protein is CASSLDGGSREKLFF. The full variable domain, with the rest looked up from reference TRBV7-9 and TRBJ1-4, is DTGVSQNPRHKITKRGQNVTFRCDPISEHNRLYWYRQTLGQGPEFLTYFQNEAQLEKSRLLSDRFSAERPKGSFSTLEIQRTEQGDSAMYLCASSLDGGSREKLFFGSGTQLSVL.

This clonotype was recorded at least ten times. The chain links TRBV7-2 to TRBJ2-7; D is ambiguous. The V and J ends lost 3 bases and 6 bases respectively, with 12 bases between them. Germline V gene lookup returns CDR1 SGHTA and CDR2 FQGNSA. CDR3 length: 13 residues. The CDR3 DNA is TGTGCCAGCAGCTTTAGGGTTTCGCGCGAGCAGTACTTC. Its translation: CASSFRVSREQYF.

This clonotype was detected many times. The V call is TRBV20-1, the J call TRBJ1-1, with TRBD1 as a possible D gene (6 bases). Looked up from germline, CDR1 is DFQATT and CDR2 is SNEGSKA (reference sequence). V lost 3 bases and J lost 1, with 9 bases in between. The CDR3 runs 13 residues. The CDR3 nucleotides are TGCAGTGCTAGGGAGACAGGGAACACTGAAGCTTTCTTT. It codes for CSARETGNTEAFF.

The chain links TRBV28 to TRBJ2-7; 9 bases map to TRBD1. Germline-derived CDR1 and CDR2 are MDHEN and SYDVKM. The CDR3 is 14 residues long. V shed 6 bases and J 3 bases; nucleotides not matched to a gene: 6. CDR3 protein: CASRRTGGYYEQYF. The CDR3, as DNA: TGTGCCAGCAGGCGAACAGGGGGCTACTACGAGCAGTACTTC.

This clonotype was counted a few times. The gene calls are TRBV3-1 and TRBJ1-2, with 7 bases aligning to TRBD1. Germline V gene data show CDR1 as LGHDT and CDR2 as YNNKEL (reference sequence). This CDR3 contains 13 residues. V gave up 3 bases and J gave up 7 bases; unmatched junction bases: 5. The CDR3 sequence is CASSQTGRLGYTF. DNA for the CDR3: TGTGCCAGCAGCCAGACAGGGAGGCTTGGCTACACCTTC.

The gene calls are TRBV15 and TRBJ2-3; D perhaps matches TRBD2 (5 bases). Trimming took 3 bases from V and 5 from J, leaving 6 bases between them. Germline loops: CDR1 LNHNV, CDR2 YYDKDF (reference sequence). The CDR3 is made up of 12 amino acids. CDR3 sequence (DNA): TGTGCCACCAGCAGGAGGGAAGATACGCAGTATTTT. It is translated as CATSRREDTQYF.

This clonotype occurred many times. This chain connects TRBV5-1 to TRBJ1-1; D uncertain. Trimming removed 4 bases from V and 0 bases from J, with 16 bases in between. The CDR3 covers 16 residues. The V gene's germline CDR1 is SGHRS and CDR2 YFSETQ. CDR3 nucleotide sequence: TGCGCCAGCAGCCCTTCCGGTTTTGGTCTGAACACTGAAGCTTTCTTT. Encoded protein: CASSPSGFGLNTEAFF.

This clonotype showed up many times. This chain uses TRBV13 with TRBJ2-7; D is unclear. Trimming stripped 5 bases from V and 4 bases from J, with 9 bases between. The germline gives CDR1 PRHDT, CDR2 FYEKMQ (reference sequence). This CDR3 is built from 12 residues. The CDR3 sequence: CASSRSLYEQYF. CDR3 nucleotides: TGTGCCAGCAGCCGGTCCCTTTACGAGCAGTACTTC.

This clonotype has a count of ten or more. V and J are TRBV11-2 and TRBJ1-4; D possibly corresponds to TRBD1 (5 bases). The CDR3 length is 14 residues. V shed 5 bases and J shed 8 bases, with 15 bases lying between them. Germline V lookup: CDR1 SGHAT, CDR2 FQNNGV. In DNA, the CDR3 is TGTGCCAGCAGCCCCAATGGGGGAAGGGAAAAACTGTTTTTT. Protein: CASSPNGGREKLFF.

In its sample, this clonotype was seen a few times. The genes are TRBV5-8 and TRBJ2-2; D unclear. CDR3 length: 15 residues. Germline lookup yields CDR1 SGHTS and CDR2 YDEGEE. V lost 3 bases, J lost 3 bases, and 12 bases lay in between. CDR3 sequence reads: CASSYDGQYTGELFF. DNA for the CDR3: TGTGCCAGCAGCTACGACGGCCAGTACACCGGGGAGCTGTTTTTT.

This clonotype has a count of ten or more. The chain joins TRBV10-3 to TRBJ1-1, with 8 bases matching TRBD1. The CDR3 contains 14 residues. CDR1 and CDR2 (germline): ENHRY, SYGVKD. The V and J ends lost 10 bases and 1 base, in that order; junction bases with no gene match: 8. The CDR3 reads CATKGTGGNTEAFF. The CDR3 nucleotides are TGTGCCACCAAGGGGACAGGCGGGAACACTGAAGCTTTCTTT.

Notes on this clonotype: This could be a read error, since a much larger clone is one nucleotide away. In DNA form, the CDR3 reads TGTGCCATCAGTTACGGGACGAATGAAAAACTGTTTTTT. Its protein product is CAISYGTNEKLFF. The V gene is TRBV10-3, the J gene TRBJ1-4; weak D call: TRBD1 (5 bases). Germline CDR1 reads ENHRY; CDR2 reads SYGVKD. The CDR3 consists of 13 residues. V lost 5 bases to trimming and J lost 5 bases, with 9 bases between them.

For this clonotype: A much larger clone differs from this one at a single base, so this may be a read error. V is TRBV20-1 and J is TRBJ1-5, with D unclear. Germline lookup yields CDR1 DFQATT and CDR2 SNEGSKA (reference sequence). The CDR3 has 12 amino acids. The CDR3 region is CSAQSRDQLQHF. CDR3 coding DNA: TGCAGTGCTCAATCCCGTGATCAGCTCCAGCATTTT.

This clonotype was seen many times. CDR3 loop: CASSVVTANTEAFF. The CDR3 DNA sequence: TGTGCCAGCAGCGTAGTAACTGCGAACACTGAAGCTTTCTTT. The chain joins TRBV9 to TRBJ1-1; D is unresolved. V lost 0 bases to trimming and J lost 1 base, with 7 bases between them. CDR3 length: 14 amino acids. CDR1 is SGDLS and CDR2 is YYNGEE in the germline V gene.

This clonotype was observed many times. The chain links TRBV20-1 to TRBJ2-5, with 8 bases matching TRBD1. Germline V lookup: CDR1 DFQATT, CDR2 SNEGSKA (reference sequence). The CDR3 length is 12 residues. V shed 5 bases and J 5 bases; nucleotides not matched to a gene: 4. The CDR3 sequence is CSALDRGETQYF. The CDR3 nucleotides read TGCAGTGCTTTAGACAGGGGCGAGACCCAGTACTTC.

The chain employs TRBV2 and TRBJ2-7; 10 bases agree with TRBD1. This CDR3 comprises 15 residues. Germline loops: CDR1 SNHLY, CDR2 FYNNEI. V gave up 2 bases and J gave up 5 bases; unmatched junction bases: 6. For the CDR3, the DNA is TGTGCCAGCAGTGAATCGGGACAGGGGTTCCACGAGCAGTACTTC. It yields the protein CASSESGQGFHEQYF.

The chain employs TRBV15 and TRBJ1-1, with D maybe TRBD1 (6 bases). Germline V gene data show CDR1 as LNHNV and CDR2 as YYDKDF (reference sequence). Between the trimmed V and J ends, which lost 7 bases and 0 bases, there was a span of 15 bases. CDR3 length equals 15 residues. DNA for the CDR3: TGTGCCACCACCAGGGGCAGGACCATGAACACTGAAGCTTTCTTT. Its translation is CATTRGRTMNTEAFF.